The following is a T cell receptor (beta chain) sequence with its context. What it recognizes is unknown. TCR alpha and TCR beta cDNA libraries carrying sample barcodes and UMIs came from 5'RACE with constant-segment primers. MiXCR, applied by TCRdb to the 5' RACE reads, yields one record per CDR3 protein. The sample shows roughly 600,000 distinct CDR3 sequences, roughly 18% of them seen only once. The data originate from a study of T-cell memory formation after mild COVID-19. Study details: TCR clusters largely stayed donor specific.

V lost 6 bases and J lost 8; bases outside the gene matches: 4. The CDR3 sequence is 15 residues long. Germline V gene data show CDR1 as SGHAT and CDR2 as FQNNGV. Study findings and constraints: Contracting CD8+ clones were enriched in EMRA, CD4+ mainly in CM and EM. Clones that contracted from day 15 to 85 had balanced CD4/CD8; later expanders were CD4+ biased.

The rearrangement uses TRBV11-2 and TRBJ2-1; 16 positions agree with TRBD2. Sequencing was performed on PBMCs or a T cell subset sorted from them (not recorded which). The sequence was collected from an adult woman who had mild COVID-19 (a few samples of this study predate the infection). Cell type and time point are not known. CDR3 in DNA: TGTGCCAGCAGGGGACTAGCGGGGGGGCCCGATGAGCAGTTCTTC. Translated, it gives CASRGLAGGPDEQFF.